This T cell receptor beta chain emerged from a study of identifying expanded T cells in peripheral blood. Broader study findings: Technical replicates showed around 1.2 changed clones; approximately two weeks about 16.4; four weeks 19.

On this clone: Its cognate antigen is unknown.

The data were produced by immunoSEQ multiplex PCR, yet TCRdb's version contains in-frame clones alone and is incomplete. The sample records 70,000 to 95,000 clones, about 88% being singletons. The CDR3 length is 15 residues. CDR1 and CDR2 from the germline V gene are GTSNPN and SVGIG (reference sequence). The sequence came from a person aged 18-70 years in good health. V is TRBV30 and J is TRBJ2-5; 9 bases align to TRBD1. The last part of the DNA fits TRBJ2-7 better; the J call may be wrong. The source material was blood. CDR3 in DNA: TGTGCCTGGAGTCCACTCGGACAGGGGCGCGTCGAGCAGTACTTC. Translating gives CAWSPLGQGRVEQYF.